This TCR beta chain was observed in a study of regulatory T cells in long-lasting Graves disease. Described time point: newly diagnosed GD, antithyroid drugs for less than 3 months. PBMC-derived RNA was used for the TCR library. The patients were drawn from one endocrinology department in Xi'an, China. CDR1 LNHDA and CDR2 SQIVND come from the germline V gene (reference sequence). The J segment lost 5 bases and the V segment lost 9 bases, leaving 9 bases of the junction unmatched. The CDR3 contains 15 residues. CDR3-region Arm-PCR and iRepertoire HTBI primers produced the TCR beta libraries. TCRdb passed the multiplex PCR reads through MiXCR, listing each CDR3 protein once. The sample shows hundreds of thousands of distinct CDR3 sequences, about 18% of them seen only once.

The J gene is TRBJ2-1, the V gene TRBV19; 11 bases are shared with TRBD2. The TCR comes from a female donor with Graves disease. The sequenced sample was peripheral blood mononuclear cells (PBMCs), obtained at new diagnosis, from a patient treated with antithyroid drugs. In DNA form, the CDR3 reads TGTGCCAGCAGCCTTAGCGGGAGGGCCCACAATGAGCAGTTCTTC. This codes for CASSLSGRAHNEQFF.